The 8 T cell receptor beta chains reported below all come from one sample, sequenced in a study of graft-versus-host responses after intestinal transplantation (TCRdb year 2021). The sample's time point label, decoded: cells obtained before transplantation from donor or recipient. Their specific antigens are unknown. Library construction relied on the immunoSEQ multiplex PCR assay. Here the immuneACCESS table is served through TCRdb, limited to in-frame sequences with V and J called. Missing clones are a known gap in these copies; in checked studies unresolved V genes cover under half, and the rest lacks a known reason. The sample table contains tens of thousands of clones; only one count was recorded for 85% to 90% of them. Jointly, the top ten make up roughly 0.32% of the sample. This sample comprised unstimulated CD4+ T cells sorted from spleen or lymph node cells, obtained before intestinal transplant. The origin of the receptors is a human donor who received an intestinal transplant.

V and J are TRBV28 and TRBJ1-2; TRBD1 aligns across 10 bases. CDR1 and CDR2 from the germline V gene are MDHEN and SYDVKM. V lost 3 bases, J lost 4 bases, and 17 bases stayed unmatched. The CDR3 runs 19 residues. The CDR3: CASSFPTGTGAYPSYGYTF. CDR3 DNA sequence: TGTGCCAGCAGTTTCCCCACCGGGACAGGGGCATACCCCTCCTATGGCTACACCTTC.

The genes are TRBV5-6 and TRBJ1-6; 8 bases match TRBD1. The CDR3 runs to 17 residues. Germline-derived CDR1 and CDR2 are SGHDT and YYEEEE. V shed 4 bases, J shed 11 bases, and the junction held 17 bases outside the gene matches. This CDR3 is CASSPPRVGQGSPPLHF. For the CDR3, the DNA is TGTGCCAGCAGCCCCCCAAGGGTCGGACAGGGTAGTCCACCCCTCCACTTT. The full variable domain, its missing parts supplied by reference TRBV5-6 and TRBJ1-6, is DAGVTQSPTHLIKTRGQQVTLRCSPKSGHDTVSWYQQALGQGPQFIFQYYEEEERQRGNFPDRFSGHQFPNYSSELNVNALLLGDSALYLCASSPPRVGQGSPPLHFGNGTRLTVT.

The J gene is TRBJ2-3, the V gene TRBV7-9; possibly TRBD1 for D (5 bases). Germline CDR1 reads SEHNR; CDR2 reads FQNEAQ (reference sequence). CDR3 length: 14 residues. Trimming removed 4 bases at V and 3 bases at J, with 11 bases between. The CDR3 region has the DNA TGTGCCAGCAGCTCGGAATACAGGACAGATACGCAGTATTTT. Amino acid sequence: CASSSEYRTDTQYF.

The chain combines TRBV5-5 with TRBJ1-1; D is unresolved. CDR1 and CDR2 (germline): SGHKS, YYEKEE (reference sequence). The CDR3 is 12 residues long. With 6 bases removed from V and 2 bases from J, the gap between germline ends came to 8 bases. Written as DNA, the CDR3 is TGTGCCAGCAAGCCTCTTAACACTGAAGCTTTCTTT. This sequence encodes CASKPLNTEAFF.

The J gene is TRBJ2-3, the V gene TRBV6-1, with TRBD2 identical over 9 bases. The CDR3 is 14 amino acids. The germline V gene encodes CDR1 MNHNS and CDR2 SASEGT. V lost 6 bases and J lost 4; bases outside the gene matches: 5. DNA of the CDR3: TGTGCCAGCAGGAGTAGCGGGAGCCCAGATACGCAGTATTTT. As protein: CASRSSGSPDTQYF.

This chain joins TRBV5-6 and TRBJ2-3, with 11 bases matching TRBD1. The CDR3 is made up of 17 amino acids. Germline trimming cut 0 bases from V and 3 bases from J; bases unmatched to any gene: 6. CDR1 SGHDT and CDR2 YYEEEE come from the germline V gene. For the CDR3, the DNA is TGTGCCAGCAGCTTGGAGGGACAGGGGGGGCGGACAGATACGCAGTATTTT. Translated, it gives CASSLEGQGGRTDTQYF.

This sequence joins TRBV14 and TRBJ1-1; D uncertain. Germline CDR1 is SGHDN and CDR2 is FVKESK. Between the trimmed V and J ends, which lost 3 bases and 1 base, there was a span of 9 bases. The CDR3 has 14 residues. This chain's CDR3 is CASSHAPGNTEAFF. In nucleotides, the CDR3 is TGTGCCAGCAGCCACGCCCCGGGGAACACTGAAGCTTTCTTT.

In its sample, this clone was seen once. This chain connects TRBV7-2 to TRBJ1-6, with 9 positions matching TRBD1. Germline lookup yields CDR1 SGHTA and CDR2 FQGNSA. With 3 bases clipped from V and 14 bases from J, the junction kept 14 bases outside the gene matches. CDR3 length equals 16 residues. The CDR3 DNA sequence: TGTGCCAGCAGCTTTGGCCGGACAGGGGATGATGGGACCCTCCACTTT. Protein: CASSFGRTGDDGTLHF.